In this sample, the clone carrying this T cell receptor (beta chain) turned up a few times. Its antigen is currently unknown. This specimen belongs to a study of spatial heterogeneity in lung cancer. At the level of the study: Each time, sequencing found more beta-chain sequences than alpha-chain sequences. Study-wide results and caveats: Blood carried ubiquitous expanded tumor TCRs more at resection than follow-up.

The time point was: sample taken at primary tumor resection. From tumor, nontumor lung or frozen PBMC, whole RNA was taken unsorted for sequencing. A unique molecular identifier was attached to every TCR cDNA molecule. In TCRdb, the 5' RACE reads were re-called with MiXCR into one record per CDR3 protein. The data show around 92,000 distinct CDR3 sequences, approximately 12% seen once. The CDR3 extends over 15 amino acids. V lost 0 bases and J lost 3, with 9 bases in between. CDR1 is LGHNA, CDR2 YSLEER, per germline. J is TRBJ2-1 and V is TRBV4-3, with a tentative D call TRBD1 (5 bases). The material sequenced was PBMCs, taken at surgery. This clonotype was obtained from a male donor with early-stage non-small cell lung cancer. Here the CDR3 DNA reads TGCGCCAGCAGCCAAGAGTTACAGGTCTACAATGAGCAGTTCTTC. Protein sequence: CASSQELQVYNEQFF.